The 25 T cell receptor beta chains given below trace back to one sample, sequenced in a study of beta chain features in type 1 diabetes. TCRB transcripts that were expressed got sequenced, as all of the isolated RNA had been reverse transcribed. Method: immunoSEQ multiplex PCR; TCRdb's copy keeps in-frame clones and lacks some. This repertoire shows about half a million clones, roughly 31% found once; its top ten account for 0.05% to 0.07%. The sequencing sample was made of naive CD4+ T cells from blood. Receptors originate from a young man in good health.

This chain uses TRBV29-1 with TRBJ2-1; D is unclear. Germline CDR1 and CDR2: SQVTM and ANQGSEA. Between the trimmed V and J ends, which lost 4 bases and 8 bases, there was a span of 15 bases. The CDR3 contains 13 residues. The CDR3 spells CSVGSDLRDEQFF. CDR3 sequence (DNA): TGCAGCGTTGGTTCGGACCTTAGGGATGAGCAGTTCTTC.

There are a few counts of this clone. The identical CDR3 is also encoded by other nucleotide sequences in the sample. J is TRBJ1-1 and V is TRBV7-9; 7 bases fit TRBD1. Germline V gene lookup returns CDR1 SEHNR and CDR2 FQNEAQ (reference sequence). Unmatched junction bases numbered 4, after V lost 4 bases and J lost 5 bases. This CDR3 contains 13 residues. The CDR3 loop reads CASSSQGGTEAFF. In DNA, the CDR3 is TGTGCCAGCAGCTCCCAGGGGGGGACTGAAGCTTTCTTT.

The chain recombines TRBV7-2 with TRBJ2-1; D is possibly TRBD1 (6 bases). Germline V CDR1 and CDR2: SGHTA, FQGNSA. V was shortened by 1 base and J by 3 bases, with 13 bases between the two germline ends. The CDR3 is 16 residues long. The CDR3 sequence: CASSLDWDKNYNEQFF. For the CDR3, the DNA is TGTGCCAGCAGCTTAGACTGGGACAAGAACTACAATGAGCAGTTCTTC.

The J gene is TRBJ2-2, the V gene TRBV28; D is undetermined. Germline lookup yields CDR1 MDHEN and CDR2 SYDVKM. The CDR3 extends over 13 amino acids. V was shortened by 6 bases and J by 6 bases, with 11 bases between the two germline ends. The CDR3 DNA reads TGTGCCAGCAGCCATAGAGCACCCGGGGAGCTGTTTTTT. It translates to CASSHRAPGELFF.

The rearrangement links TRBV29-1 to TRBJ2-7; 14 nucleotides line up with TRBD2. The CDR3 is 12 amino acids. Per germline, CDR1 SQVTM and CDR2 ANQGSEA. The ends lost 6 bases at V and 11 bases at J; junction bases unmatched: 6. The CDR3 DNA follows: TGCAGCGTGGAGGGACTAGCGGGGGCGGAGTACTTC. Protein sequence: CSVEGLAGAEYF.

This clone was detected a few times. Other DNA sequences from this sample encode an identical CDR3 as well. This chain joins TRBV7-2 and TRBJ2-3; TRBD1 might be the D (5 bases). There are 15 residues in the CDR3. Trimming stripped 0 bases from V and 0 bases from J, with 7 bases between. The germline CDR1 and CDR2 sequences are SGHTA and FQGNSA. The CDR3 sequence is CASSLAGASTDTQYF. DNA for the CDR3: TGTGCCAGCAGCTTAGCAGGGGCTAGCACAGATACGCAGTATTTT.

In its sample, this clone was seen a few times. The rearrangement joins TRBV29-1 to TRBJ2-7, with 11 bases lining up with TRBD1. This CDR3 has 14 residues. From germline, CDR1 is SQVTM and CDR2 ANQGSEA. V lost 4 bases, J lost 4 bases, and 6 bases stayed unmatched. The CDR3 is CSVGTRDRGYEQYF. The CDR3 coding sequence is TGCAGCGTTGGAACCCGGGACAGGGGGTACGAGCAGTACTTC.

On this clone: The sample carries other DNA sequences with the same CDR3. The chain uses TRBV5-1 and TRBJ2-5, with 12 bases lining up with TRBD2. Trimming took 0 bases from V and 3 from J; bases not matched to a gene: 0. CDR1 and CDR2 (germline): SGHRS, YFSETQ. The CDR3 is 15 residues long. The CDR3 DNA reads TGCGCCAGCAGCTTGGGACTAGCGGGAGAAGAGACCCAGTACTTC. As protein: CASSLGLAGEETQYF.

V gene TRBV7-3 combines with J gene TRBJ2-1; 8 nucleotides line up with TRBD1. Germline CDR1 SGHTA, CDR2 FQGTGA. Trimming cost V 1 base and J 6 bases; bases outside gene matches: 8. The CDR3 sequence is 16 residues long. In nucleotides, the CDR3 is TGTGCCAGCAGCTTAAGGGCGACAGGGGAGAGCAATGAGCAGTTCTTC. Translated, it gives CASSLRATGESNEQFF.

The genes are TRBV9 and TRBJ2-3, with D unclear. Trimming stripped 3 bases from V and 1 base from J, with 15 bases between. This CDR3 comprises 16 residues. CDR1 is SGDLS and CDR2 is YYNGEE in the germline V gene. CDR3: CASSAAGYSGTDTQYF. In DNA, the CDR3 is TGTGCCAGCAGCGCTGCAGGCTACTCTGGCACAGATACGCAGTATTTT.

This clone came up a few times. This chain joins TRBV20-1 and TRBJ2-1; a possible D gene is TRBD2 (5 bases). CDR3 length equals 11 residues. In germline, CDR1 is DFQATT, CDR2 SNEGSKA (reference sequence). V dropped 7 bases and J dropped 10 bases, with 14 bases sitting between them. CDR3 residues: CSVVRVGEQFF. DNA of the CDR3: TGCAGTGTAGTGCGGGTCGGCGAGCAGTTCTTC.

CDR3: CATSRDRNTGELFF. CDR3 DNA sequence: TGTGCCACCAGCAGGGACAGAAACACCGGGGAGCTGTTTTTT. The chain uses TRBV15 and TRBJ2-2, with D perhaps matching TRBD1 (6 bases). The germline gives CDR1 LNHNV, CDR2 YYDKDF (reference sequence). The CDR3 totals 14 residues. Trimming cost V 3 bases and J 2 bases, with 7 bases left between them.

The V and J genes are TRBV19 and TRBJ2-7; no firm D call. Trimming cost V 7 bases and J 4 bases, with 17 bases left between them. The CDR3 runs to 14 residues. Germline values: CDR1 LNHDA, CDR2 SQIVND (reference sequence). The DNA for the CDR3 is TGTGCCAGTACCGTCTCCGGCAGACCATACGAGCAGTACTTC. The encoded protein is CASTVSGRPYEQYF. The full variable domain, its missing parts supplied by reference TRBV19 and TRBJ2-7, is DGGITQSPKYLFRKEGQNVTLSCEQNLNHDAMYWYRQDPGQGLRLIYYSQIVNDFQKGDIAEGYSVSREKKESFPLTVTSAQKNPTAFYLCASTVSGRPYEQYFGPGTRLTVT.

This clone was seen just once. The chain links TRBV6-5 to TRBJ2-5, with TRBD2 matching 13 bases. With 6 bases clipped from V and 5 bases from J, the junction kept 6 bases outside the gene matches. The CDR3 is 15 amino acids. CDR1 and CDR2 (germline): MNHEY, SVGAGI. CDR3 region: CASSSTSGRGETQYF. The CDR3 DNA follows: TGTGCCAGCAGCTCCACTAGCGGGAGGGGCGAGACCCAGTACTTC.

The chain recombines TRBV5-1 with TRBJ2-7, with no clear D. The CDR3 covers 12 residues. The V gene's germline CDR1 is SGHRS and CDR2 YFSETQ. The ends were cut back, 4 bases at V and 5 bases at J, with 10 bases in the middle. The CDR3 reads CASSETGHEQYF. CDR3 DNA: TGCGCCAGCAGCGAAACTGGTCACGAGCAGTACTTC.

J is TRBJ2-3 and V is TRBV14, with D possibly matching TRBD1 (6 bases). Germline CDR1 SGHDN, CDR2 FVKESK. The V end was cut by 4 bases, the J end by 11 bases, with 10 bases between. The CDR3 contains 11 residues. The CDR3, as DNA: TGTGCCAGCAGCCCAGGGGTAAAGCAGTATTTT. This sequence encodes CASSPGVKQYF.

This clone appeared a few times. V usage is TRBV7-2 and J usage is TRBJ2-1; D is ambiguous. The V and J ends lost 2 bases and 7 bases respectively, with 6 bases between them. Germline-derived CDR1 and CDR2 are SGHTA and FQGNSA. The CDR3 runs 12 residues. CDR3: CASSLRVNEQFF. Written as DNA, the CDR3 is TGTGCCAGCAGCTTAAGAGTGAATGAGCAGTTCTTC.

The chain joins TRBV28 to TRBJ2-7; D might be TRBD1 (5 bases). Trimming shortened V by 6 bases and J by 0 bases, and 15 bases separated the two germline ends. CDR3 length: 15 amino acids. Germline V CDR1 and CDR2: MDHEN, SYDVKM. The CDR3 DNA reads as TGTGCCAGCAGCCCAAGGGGCGGCTACTCCTACGAGCAGTACTTC. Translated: CASSPRGGYSYEQYF.

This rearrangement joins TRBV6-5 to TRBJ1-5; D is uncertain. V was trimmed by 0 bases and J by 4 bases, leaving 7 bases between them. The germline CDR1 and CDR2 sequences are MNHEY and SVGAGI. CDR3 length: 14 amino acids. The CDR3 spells CASSYSKENQPQHF. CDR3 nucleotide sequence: TGTGCCAGCAGTTACTCGAAGGAAAATCAGCCCCAGCATTTT.

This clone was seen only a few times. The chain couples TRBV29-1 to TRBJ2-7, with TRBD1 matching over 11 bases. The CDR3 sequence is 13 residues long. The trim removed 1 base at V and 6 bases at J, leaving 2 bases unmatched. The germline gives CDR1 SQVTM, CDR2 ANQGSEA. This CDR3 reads CSVEGTGGAEQYF. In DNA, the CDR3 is TGCAGCGTTGAAGGGACAGGGGGCGCCGAGCAGTACTTC.

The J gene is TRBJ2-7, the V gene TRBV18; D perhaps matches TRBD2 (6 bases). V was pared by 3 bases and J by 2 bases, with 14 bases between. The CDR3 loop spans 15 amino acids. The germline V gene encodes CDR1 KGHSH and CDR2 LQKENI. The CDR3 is CASSPQNLAPYEQYF. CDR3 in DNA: TGTGCCAGCTCACCCCAAAACCTAGCGCCCTACGAGCAGTACTTC.

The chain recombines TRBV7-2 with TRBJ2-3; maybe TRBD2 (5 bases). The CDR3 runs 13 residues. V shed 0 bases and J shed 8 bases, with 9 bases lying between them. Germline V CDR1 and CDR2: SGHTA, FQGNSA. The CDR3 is CASSLAGDGTQYF. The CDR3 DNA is TGTGCCAGCAGCTTAGCGGGAGACGGTACGCAGTATTTT. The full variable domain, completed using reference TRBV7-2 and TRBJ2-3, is GAGVSQSPSNKVTEKGKDVELRCDPISGHTALYWYRQSLGQGLEFLIYFQGNSAPDKSGLPSDRFSAERTGGSVSTLTIQRTQQEDSAVYLCASSLAGDGTQYFGPGTRLTVL.

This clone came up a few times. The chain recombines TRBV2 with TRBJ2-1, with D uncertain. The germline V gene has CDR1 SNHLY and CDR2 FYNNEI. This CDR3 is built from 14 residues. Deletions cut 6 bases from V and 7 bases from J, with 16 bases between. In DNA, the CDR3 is TGTGCCAGCAGCACCAGGACCTCTGGGAATGAGCAGTTCTTC. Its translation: CASSTRTSGNEQFF.

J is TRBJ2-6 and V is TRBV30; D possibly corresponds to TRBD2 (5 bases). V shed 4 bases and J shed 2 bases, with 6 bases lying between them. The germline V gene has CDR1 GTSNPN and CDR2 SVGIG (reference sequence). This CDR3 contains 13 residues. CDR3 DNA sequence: TGTGCCTGGACCGGGACTGGGGCCAACGTCCTGACTTTC. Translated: CAWTGTGANVLTF.

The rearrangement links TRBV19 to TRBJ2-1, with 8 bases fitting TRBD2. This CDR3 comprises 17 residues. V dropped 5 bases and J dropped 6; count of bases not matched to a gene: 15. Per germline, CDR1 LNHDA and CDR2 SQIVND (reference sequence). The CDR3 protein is CASSWAPGTRGGNEQFF. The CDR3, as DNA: TGTGCCAGTAGTTGGGCCCCAGGGACTAGAGGAGGCAATGAGCAGTTCTTC.